Below are 20 T cell receptor beta chains sequenced from a single sample in a study of cytomegalovirus exposure and HLA in healthy donors. Method: immunoSEQ multiplex PCR; TCRdb's copy keeps in-frame clones and lacks some. Found here are under 100,000 clones, approximately 96% of them singletons; the top ten hold around 0.78%. Sequenced material: PBMCs. All receptors come from a man aged 18-30 years in good health and CMV-seronegative.

The CDR3 bases are TGCAGCGTCCACCTAGACAGGGGGACCTACGAGCAGTACTTC. This encodes CSVHLDRGTYEQYF. V gene TRBV29-1 combines with J gene TRBJ2-7; TRBD1 matches 9 bases. The CDR3 is 14 amino acids. Trimming cost V 6 bases and J 2 bases; bases outside gene matches: 8. Germline values: CDR1 SQVTM, CDR2 ANQGSEA.

This clone occurred once. V usage is TRBV6-5 and J usage is TRBJ2-4, with D maybe TRBD2 (5 bases). V lost 5 bases to trimming and J lost 2 bases, with 13 bases between them. This CDR3 has 15 residues. CDR1 is MNHEY and CDR2 is SVGAGI in the germline V gene. The CDR3 loop reads CASSPRGKTKNIQYF. The CDR3 nucleotides are TGTGCCAGCAGTCCCCGGGGAAAAACCAAAAACATTCAGTACTTC.

The V and J genes are TRBV2 and TRBJ2-7; 7 positions match TRBD2. Germline trimming cut 8 bases from V and 6 bases from J; bases unmatched to any gene: 4. CDR1 SNHLY and CDR2 FYNNEI come from the germline V gene. The CDR3 has 11 residues. This chain's CDR3 is CASGRAPEQYV. The DNA for the CDR3 is TGTGCCAGCGGGAGGGCTCCCGAGCAGTACGTC.

The CDR3 nucleotides read TGCGCCAGCAGAAAGGTGGCGGGAGAGACCCAGTACTTC. Amino acid sequence: CASRKVAGETQYF. The V and J genes are TRBV5-1 and TRBJ2-5; a weak D match, TRBD2 (5 bases). The CDR3 is 13 residues long. The V gene's germline CDR1 is SGHRS and CDR2 YFSETQ. Trimming removed 5 bases from V and 4 bases from J, with 12 bases in between.

The J gene is TRBJ2-3, the V gene TRBV6-1, with D perhaps TRBD2 (6 bases). V was shortened by 10 bases and J by 5 bases, with 22 bases between the two germline ends. Looked up from germline, CDR1 is MNHNS and CDR2 is SASEGT. The CDR3 totals 15 residues. CDR3: CATAGQALGEDTQYF. The CDR3 DNA reads TGTGCCACAGCGGGCCAAGCTTTAGGGGAAGATACGCAGTATTTT.

This sequence joins TRBV28 and TRBJ2-1, with TRBD2 matching over 8 bases. Germline trimming cut 8 bases from V and 7 bases from J; bases unmatched to any gene: 10. There are 14 residues in the CDR3. Germline V gene sequence: CDR1 MDHEN, CDR2 SYDVKM. The CDR3 region has the DNA TGTGCCAGCTTGGGGACTAGTCTCTCTAATGAGCAGTTCTTC. Encoded protein: CASLGTSLSNEQFF.

The rearrangement uses TRBV18 and TRBJ1-3; 9 bases agree with TRBD1. The germline gives CDR1 KGHSH, CDR2 LQKENI. This CDR3 has 15 residues. The junction had 8 bases not matched to a gene; V was cut back by 6 bases and J by 5 bases. CDR3 coding DNA: TGTGCCAGCTCTCCTCGGGACAGGGAGCGAAACACCATATATTTT. Translated, it gives CASSPRDRERNTIYF.

CDR3 amino acids: CASSTPGTSVNEQFF. The CDR3 bases are TGTGCCAGTAGTACGCCCGGGACTAGTGTAAATGAGCAGTTCTTC. This chain connects TRBV19 to TRBJ2-1; 8 bases are shared with TRBD2. Germline V gives CDR1 LNHDA, CDR2 SQIVND (reference sequence). With V trimmed by 4 bases and J by 7 bases, 9 bases remained unmatched. The CDR3 is 15 residues long. Using reference TRBV19 and TRBJ2-1 for the parts outside the CDR3, the full variable domain is DGGITQSPKYLFRKEGQNVTLSCEQNLNHDAMYWYRQDPGQGLRLIYYSQIVNDFQKGDIAEGYSVSREKKESFPLTVTSAQKNPTAFYLCASSTPGTSVNEQFFGPGTRLTVL.

The chain uses TRBV10-2 and TRBJ2-7; the D gene is possibly TRBD2 (5 bases). The germline gives CDR1 WSHSY, CDR2 SAAADI. The CDR3 is made up of 14 amino acids. V was cut by 8 bases and J by 4 bases, with 18 bases left in between. CDR3 bases: TGCGCCAGCGCAACATCCAGCGGACTGTACGAGCAGTACGTC. This gives the protein CASATSSGLYEQYV.

The chain carries TRBV27 and TRBJ2-7; tentatively, D is TRBD1 (5 bases). Germline CDR1 MNHEY, CDR2 SMNVEV (reference sequence). The germline V and J ends were trimmed by 2 bases and 3 bases, with 8 bases remaining between them. The CDR3 consists of 13 residues. CDR3 sequence: CASSLARDYEQYV. For the CDR3, the DNA is TGTGCCAGCAGTTTAGCCAGGGACTACGAGCAGTACGTC.

Notes on this clone: The same CDR3 can be traced to other DNA sequences in this sample. The gene calls are TRBV7-9 and TRBJ1-2, with D tentatively TRBD1 (5 bases). Germline loops: CDR1 SEHNR, CDR2 FQNEAQ (reference sequence). This CDR3 contains 14 residues. V lost 4 bases, J lost 2 bases, and 11 bases lay in between. The DNA of the CDR3 is TGTGCCAGCAGCTCAGGGCAGGGCAACTATGGCTACACCTTC. Translated, it gives CASSSGQGNYGYTF.

The J gene is TRBJ2-1, the V gene TRBV19; TRBD2 is a possible D gene (6 bases). V was trimmed by 6 bases and J by 7 bases, leaving 25 bases between them. The CDR3 has 17 amino acids. Germline V CDR1 and CDR2: LNHDA, SQIVND (reference sequence). The CDR3, as DNA: TGTGCCAGTAGCACCGGGGGTCGGAGCCCTCTCAAGAATGAGCAGTTCTTC. Protein: CASSTGGRSPLKNEQFF.

This chain connects TRBV5-1 to TRBJ2-7; D ambiguous. Germline V gene data show CDR1 as SGHRS and CDR2 as YFSETQ. This CDR3 contains 14 residues. V was trimmed by 0 bases and J by 0 bases, leaving 7 bases between them. This CDR3 reads CASSLAPSSYEQYF. DNA for the CDR3: TGCGCCAGCAGCTTGGCCCCGAGCTCCTACGAGCAGTACTTC.

This chain uses TRBV11-3 with TRBJ1-1, with 9 bases lining up with TRBD1. CDR3 length: 16 residues. Germline values: CDR1 SGHNT, CDR2 YENEEA. V was pared by 5 bases and J by 1 base, with 8 bases of the junction left unmatched. This chain's CDR3 is CASSPGGGQGNTEAFF. CDR3 nucleotides: TGTGCCAGCAGCCCAGGGGGGGGACAGGGGAACACTGAAGCTTTCTTT.

CDR3 loop: CATERQSPLYEQYF. The CDR3 DNA is TGTGCCACAGAAAGACAGAGCCCCCTCTACGAGCAGTACTTC. The chain employs TRBV28 and TRBJ2-7; possibly TRBD1 for D (5 bases). CDR1 is MDHEN, CDR2 SYDVKM, per germline. Between the trimmed V and J ends, which lost 10 bases and 3 bases, there was a span of 19 bases. The CDR3 sequence is 14 residues long.

The V call is TRBV9, the J call TRBJ1-1; D gene unclear. V gave up 3 bases and J gave up 4 bases, with 19 bases separating them. The CDR3 has 16 amino acids. The germline gives CDR1 SGDLS, CDR2 YYNGEE. The CDR3 protein is CASSADPGRRTTEAFF. The CDR3 DNA is TGTGCCAGCAGCGCAGACCCGGGCCGGAGGACCACTGAAGCTTTCTTT.

This chain joins TRBV30 and TRBJ1-3; TRBD1 aligns across 7 bases. The germline V gene has CDR1 GTSNPN and CDR2 SVGIG (reference sequence). After removal of 2 bases from V and 2 bases from J, the junction contained 0 bases not matched to a gene. This CDR3 is built from 13 residues. The CDR3 here is CAWSTGAGNTIYF. CDR3 DNA: TGTGCCTGGAGTACAGGGGCTGGAAACACCATATATTTT.

V gene TRBV27 combines with J gene TRBJ1-4, with 7 nucleotides matching TRBD1. V lost 6 bases to trimming and J lost 11 bases; unmatched junction nucleotides: 12. This CDR3 is 14 amino acids long. Per germline, CDR1 MNHEY and CDR2 SMNVEV (reference sequence). The CDR3 reads CASSGTATSPKLFF. CDR3 bases: TGTGCCAGCAGCGGGACAGCCACCTCACCTAAACTGTTTTTT.

V is TRBV10-1 and J is TRBJ2-7, with TRBD2 matching 9 bases. The CDR3 is 13 residues long. After removal of 2 bases from V and 4 bases from J, the junction contained 0 bases not matched to a gene. Germline assignment: CDR1 WNHNN and CDR2 SYGVQD (reference sequence). The CDR3 sequence: CASSETSGYEQYV. Here the CDR3 DNA reads TGCGCCAGCAGTGAGACTAGCGGGTACGAGCAGTACGTC.

The V call is TRBV19, the J call TRBJ1-5; D is possibly TRBD1 (6 bases). This CDR3 comprises 18 residues. V was clipped by 9 bases and J by 2 bases, with 26 bases between them. Looked up from germline, CDR1 is LNHDA and CDR2 is SQIVND (reference sequence). DNA of the CDR3: TGTGCCAGCAAATATGCCGGGGGGGCTCGGGTGGGCAATCAGCCCCAGCATTTT. The encoded protein is CASKYAGGARVGNQPQHF.